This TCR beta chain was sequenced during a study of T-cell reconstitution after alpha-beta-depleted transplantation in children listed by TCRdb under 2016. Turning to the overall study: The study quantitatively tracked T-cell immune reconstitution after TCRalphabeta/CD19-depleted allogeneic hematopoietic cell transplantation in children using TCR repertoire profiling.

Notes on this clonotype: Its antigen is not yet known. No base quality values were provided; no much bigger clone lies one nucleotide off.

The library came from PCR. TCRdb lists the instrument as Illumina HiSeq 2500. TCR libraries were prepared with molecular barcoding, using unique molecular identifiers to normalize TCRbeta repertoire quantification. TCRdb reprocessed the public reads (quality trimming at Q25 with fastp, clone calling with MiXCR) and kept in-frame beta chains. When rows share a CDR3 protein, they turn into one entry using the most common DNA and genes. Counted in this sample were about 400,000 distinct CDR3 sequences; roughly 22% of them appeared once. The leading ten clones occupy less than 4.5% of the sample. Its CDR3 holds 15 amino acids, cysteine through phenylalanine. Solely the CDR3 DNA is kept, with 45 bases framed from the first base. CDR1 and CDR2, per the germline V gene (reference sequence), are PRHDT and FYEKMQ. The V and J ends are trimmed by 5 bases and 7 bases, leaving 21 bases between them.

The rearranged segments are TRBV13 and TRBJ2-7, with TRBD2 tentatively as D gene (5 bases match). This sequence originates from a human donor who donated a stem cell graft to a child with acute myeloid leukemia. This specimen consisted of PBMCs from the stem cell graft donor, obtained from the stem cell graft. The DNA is TGTGCCAGCAGCACCGGGGTTACATCATTTCGGGAGCAGTACTTC. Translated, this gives CASSTGVTSFREQYF. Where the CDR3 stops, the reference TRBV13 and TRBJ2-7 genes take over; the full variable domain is AAGVIQSPRHLIKEKRETATLKCYPIPRHDTVYWYQQGPGQDPQFLISFYEKMQSDKGSIPDRFSAQQFSDYHSELNMSSLELGDSALYFCASSTGVTSFREQYFGPGTRLTVT.